This section outlines one T cell receptor (beta chain) sequence together with its context. The entry originates in a study of T cell changes during pregnancy in multiple sclerosis. Here immunoSEQ multiplex PCR was the method, and the copy in TCRdb shows in-frame clones only, minus some. The top ten clones hold roughly an eighth of a sample with fewer than 40,000 clones, about nine tenths of them seen once. CDR3 length equals 14 residues. Germline V gene data show CDR1 as SGHKS and CDR2 as YYEKEE (reference sequence). V was clipped by 1 base and J by 7 bases, with 15 bases between them. This specimen consisted of CD8+ T cells from peripheral blood mononuclear cells, obtained in the first trimester of pregnancy. This TCR was sampled from a female donor with multiple sclerosis, enrolled in a pregnancy study. The V call is TRBV5-5, the J call TRBJ2-7; D may be TRBD2 (6 bases). The CDR3 DNA sequence: TGTGCCAGCAGCTTGAGGAGGGGAGCTGGGGAGCAGTACTTC. Translated: CASSLRRGAGEQYF.